The clone carrying this T cell receptor (beta chain) was observed a handful of times. Its antigen is currently unknown. Donors were nominally healthy when sampled, though unrecorded immune exposures were likely. This specimen comes from a study of cytomegalovirus exposure and HLA in healthy donors. Regarding the study as a whole: The authors later found most CMV-associated TCR beta chains appeared HLA-restricted. In an earlier analysis, most TCR beta V segments were productive about 87% or about 30% of the time. Testing in vitro showed a few CMV-associated chains specific for CMV antigens.

Germline CDR1 and CDR2: SQVTM and ANQGSEA. This CDR3 has 19 amino acids. Trimming removed 4 bases from V and 6 bases from J; junction bases left unmatched: 23. With 60 Vbeta and 13 Jbeta primers, the PCR was carried out. The repertoire was sequenced with immunoSEQ multiplex PCR; TCRdb's copy has only in-frame clones and lacks some. This table holds about 170,000 clones, approximately 70% found once. The chain combines TRBV29-1 with TRBJ2-7; 11 bases map to TRBD2. The sample consisted of PBMCs. The source is a man aged 35 to 55 in good health and CMV-seropositive. CDR3 bases: TGCAGCGTTGTCCTCCTGGATCCCTCTCTAGCGGGGGGCGCACTCGAGCAGTACTTC. The encoded protein is CSVVLLDPSLAGGALEQYF.